A selection of T cell receptor beta chains follows, all from one sample in a study of blood T cell repertoires in COVID-19. Produced via immunoSEQ multiplex PCR; TCRdb's table is partial and in-frame only. The sample carries about 110,000 clones, over 60% recorded once. What was sequenced was peripheral blood. These receptors came from a woman of 80 years or more with active or convalescent COVID-19. The CDR3 runs from the conserved cysteine through the conserved F or W. The D gene is left open where the match is weak. A row's size may be missing; if present it is once, few, many or a size class.

>-|-|TRBJ2-3|TRBV28
CASSFRRNTQYF
TGTGCCAGCAGTTTTCGGAGAAATACGCAGTATTTT
>-|-|TRBJ2-3|TRBV5-4
CASSFLVSTDTQYF
TGTGCCAGCAGCTTTCTAGTTTCCACAGATACGCAGTATTTT
>-|TRBD1|TRBJ2-3|TRBV11-3
CASSGQGETDTQYF
TGTGCCAGCTCGGGACAGGGGGAAACAGATACGCAGTATTTT
>once|-|TRBJ1-1|TRBV30
CAWSVSGPTEAFF
TGTGCCTGGAGTGTTTCAGGGCCCACTGAAGCTTTCTTT
>-|TRBD1|TRBJ2-7|TRBV29-1
CSVGAGGGYEQYF
TGCAGCGTTGGGGCAGGGGGCGGGTACGAGCAGTACTTC
>-|TRBD2|TRBJ2-5|TRBV27
CASTKRGGETQYF
TGTGCCAGCACCAAGCGGGGGGGGGAGACCCAGTACTTC
>-|-|TRBJ2-3|TRBV3-1/TRBV3-2
CASSPTGRFTQYF
TGTGCCAGCAGCCCGACGGGTAGATTCACGCAGTATTTT
>-|TRBD1|TRBJ2-7|TRBV5-4
CASSGVGQGASSEQYF
TGTGCCAGCAGCGGGGTGGGACAGGGGGCTAGTAGCGAGCAGTACTTC
>-|-|TRBJ2-1|TRBV5-1
CASSLGRGLAYNEQFF
TGCGCCAGCAGCTTGGGACGAGGACTGGCTTACAATGAGCAGTTCTTC
>-|TRBD2|TRBJ2-7|TRBV18
CASSPSSGIYEQYF
TGTGCCAGCTCACCATCTAGCGGGATTTACGAGCAGTACTTC
>-|TRBD2|TRBJ2-3|TRBV5-1
CASSRGTSGSLDTQYF
TGCGCCAGCAGCCGCGGGACTAGCGGGAGTTTAGATACGCAGTATTTT
>-|-|TRBJ2-5|TRBV7-3
CASSLRAPEGIKYF
TGTGCCAGCAGCTTACGCGCCCCGGAGGGTATTAAGTACTTC
>-|TRBD2|TRBJ2-1|TRBV5-1
CASSPKLAEVSYNEQFF
TGCGCCAGCAGCCCGAAACTAGCGGAAGTCTCCTACAATGAGCAGTTCTTC
>-|TRBD2|TRBJ2-3|TRBV6-1
CASSESGLAPSDTQYF
TGTGCCAGCAGTGAATCGGGACTAGCCCCCTCGGATACGCAGTATTTT
>-|TRBD1|TRBJ2-7|TRBV2
CASVRTGTYEQYF
TGTGCCAGCGTCAGGACAGGAACCTACGAGCAGTACTTC
>-|TRBD1|TRBJ1-2|TRBV18
CASSPQGVGYDYGYTF
TGTGCCAGCTCACCCCAGGGGGTCGGGTATGACTATGGCTACACCTTC
>once|-|TRBJ2-3|TRBV11-2
CASSLGQRTDTQYF
TGTGCCAGCAGCCTAGGACAGAGGACAGATACGCAGTATTTT
>-|TRBD1|TRBJ2-3|TRBV2
CASSEGYRGQGTDTQYF
TGTGCCAGCAGTGAAGGGTATAGGGGACAGGGAACAGATACGCAGTATTTT
>-|TRBD1|TRBJ2-3|TRBV7-2
CASSLTGADTQYF
TGTGCCAGCAGCTTAACAGGGGCGGATACGCAGTATTTT
>-|-|TRBJ1-5|TRBV2
CASSENRDNQPQHF
TGTGCCAGCAGTGAAAACAGGGACAATCAGCCCCAGCATTTT
>-|-|TRBJ2-4|TRBV11-1
CASSLDSRRGIQYF
TGTGCCAGCAGCTTAGACTCGCGGCGTGGCATTCAGTACTTC
>-|-|TRBJ2-1|TRBV18
CASSPPGTSRDEQFF
TGTGCCAGCTCACCCCCAGGGACTTCTCGGGATGAGCAGTTCTTC
>-|TRBD2|TRBJ2-2|TRBV7-2
CASVSGSSTGELFF
TGTGCCAGCGTTAGCGGGAGTAGCACCGGGGAGCTGTTTTTT
>once|-|TRBJ2-3|TRBV7-7
CASSLGGPTDTQYF
TGTGCCAGCAGCTTAGGCGGGCCCACAGATACGCAGTATTTT
>-|-|TRBJ2-7|TRBV5-1
CASRKGPGEEQYF
TGCGCCAGCAGAAAAGGACCAGGGGAAGAGCAGTACTTC
>once|-|TRBJ1-2|TRBV5-4
CASSPSRYGYTF
TGTGCCAGCAGCCCAAGTAGATATGGCTACACCTTC
>-|TRBD2|TRBJ2-3|TRBV5-3
CARSLGELAGSPDGTDTQYF
TGTGCCAGAAGCTTGGGAGAACTAGCGGGAAGCCCGGACGGCACAGATACGCAGTATTTT
>few|-|TRBJ2-7|TRBV15
CATSSRGVSYEQYF
TGTGCCACCAGCAGCAGGGGAGTCTCCTACGAGCAGTACTTC
>-|TRBD2|TRBJ2-1|TRBV2
CASQIASGSYNEQFF
TGTGCCAGCCAGATTGCTAGCGGGAGCTACAATGAGCAGTTCTTC
>-|-|TRBJ2-5|TRBV24-1
CATSDREETQYF
TGTGCCACCAGTGATAGAGAAGAGACCCAGTACTTC
>-|TRBD1|TRBJ1-2|TRBV24-1
CATSAMTGENYGYTF
TGTGCCACCAGTGCGATGACAGGGGAGAACTATGGCTACACCTTC
>few|TRBD1|TRBJ2-7|TRBV5-5
CASSLGQGFSYEQYF
TGTGCCAGCAGCTTGGGACAGGGGTTCTCCTACGAGCAGTACTTC
>few|TRBD2|TRBJ2-1|TRBV5-4
CASSLGSGGPGEQFF
TGTGCCAGCAGCTTGGGGTCGGGAGGGCCGGGTGAGCAGTTCTTC
>once|TRBD2|TRBJ2-1|TRBV10-1
CASSVGIAGYNEQFF
TGCGCCAGCAGTGTGGGAATAGCGGGGTACAATGAGCAGTTCTTC
>-|-|TRBJ2-1|TRBV4-3
CASSQDSRGSYNEQFF
TGCGCCAGCAGCCAAGATTCGAGGGGGTCGTACAATGAGCAGTTCTTC
>-|-|TRBJ2-1|TRBV18
CASSPRLDEAFLGSYNEQFF
TGTGCCAGCTCACCACGACTAGACGAAGCTTTTCTTGGCTCCTACAATGAGCAGTTCTTC
>-|TRBD2|TRBJ2-1|TRBV11-2
CASSLWYIAGGDNEQFF
TGTGCCAGCAGCTTGTGGTATATAGCGGGAGGGGACAATGAGCAGTTCTTC
>-|-|TRBJ2-3|TRBV9
CASSAIAIPDTQYF
TGTGCCAGCAGCGCAATAGCCATCCCAGATACGCAGTATTTT
>-|TRBD2|TRBJ2-3|TRBV28
CASKFAGTSHPDTQYF
TGTGCCAGCAAGTTCGCAGGGACTAGCCACCCAGATACGCAGTATTTT
>-|-|TRBJ2-1|TRBV6-4
CASSDPPTGAHNEQFF
TGTGCCAGCAGTGACCCGCCGACGGGAGCCCACAATGAGCAGTTCTTC
>-|TRBD1|TRBJ1-4|TRBV15
CATSRDLQGGNEKLFF
TGTGCCACCAGCAGAGATTTACAGGGGGGTAATGAAAAACTGTTTTTT
>-|TRBD2|TRBJ2-5|TRBV19
CASSILAGLGETQYF
TGTGCCAGTAGTATACTAGCGGGATTGGGAGAGACCCAGTACTTC
>-|-|TRBJ2-1|TRBV5-1
CASSYPGHGDGEQFF
TGCGCCAGCAGTTATCCGGGACATGGCGATGGTGAGCAGTTCTTC
>-|-|TRBJ1-4|TRBV18
CASSPQDWGLTNEKLFF
TGTGCCAGCTCACCACAAGATTGGGGCCTAACTAATGAAAAACTGTTTTTT
>-|-|TRBJ2-5|TRBV21-1
CASSKRSRETQETQYF
TGTGCCAGCAGCAAAAGGTCGCGGGAGACACAAGAGACCCAGTACTTC
>-|-|TRBJ1-2|TRBV29-1
CSAETVPRYGYTF
TGCAGCGCCGAAACGGTTCCCCGCTATGGCTACACCTTC
>-|-|TRBJ2-1|TRBV6-2/TRBV6-3
CASSYSRRSGYYNEQFF
TGTGCCAGCAGTTACTCGAGGCGGAGTGGGTACTACAATGAGCAGTTCTTC
>-|-|TRBJ1-2|TRBV25-1
CASSEYAGNGYTF
TGTGCCAGCAGTGAATATGCAGGAAATGGCTACACCTTC
>-|TRBD1|TRBJ2-7|TRBV6-5
CASSLDRASYEQYF
TGTGCCAGCAGCCTCGACAGGGCGTCGTACGAGCAGTACTTC
>-|-|TRBJ1-5|TRBV6-5
CASRGGRGRAQPQHF
TGTGCCAGCAGGGGAGGGAGGGGACGCGCTCAGCCCCAGCATTTT
>-|-|TRBJ2-7|TRBV7-8
CASSRRGGIAYEQYF
TGTGCCAGCAGCCGTCGAGGCGGGATTGCTTACGAGCAGTACTTC
>-|TRBD2|TRBJ2-7|TRBV18
CASSRGGLAGNYEQYF
TGTGCCAGCTCACGCGGTGGACTAGCGGGGAACTACGAGCAGTACTTC
>-|TRBD2|TRBJ2-1|TRBV4-1
CASSQELAGGRDEQFF
TGCGCCAGCAGCCAGGAGCTAGCGGGAGGACGGGATGAGCAGTTCTTC